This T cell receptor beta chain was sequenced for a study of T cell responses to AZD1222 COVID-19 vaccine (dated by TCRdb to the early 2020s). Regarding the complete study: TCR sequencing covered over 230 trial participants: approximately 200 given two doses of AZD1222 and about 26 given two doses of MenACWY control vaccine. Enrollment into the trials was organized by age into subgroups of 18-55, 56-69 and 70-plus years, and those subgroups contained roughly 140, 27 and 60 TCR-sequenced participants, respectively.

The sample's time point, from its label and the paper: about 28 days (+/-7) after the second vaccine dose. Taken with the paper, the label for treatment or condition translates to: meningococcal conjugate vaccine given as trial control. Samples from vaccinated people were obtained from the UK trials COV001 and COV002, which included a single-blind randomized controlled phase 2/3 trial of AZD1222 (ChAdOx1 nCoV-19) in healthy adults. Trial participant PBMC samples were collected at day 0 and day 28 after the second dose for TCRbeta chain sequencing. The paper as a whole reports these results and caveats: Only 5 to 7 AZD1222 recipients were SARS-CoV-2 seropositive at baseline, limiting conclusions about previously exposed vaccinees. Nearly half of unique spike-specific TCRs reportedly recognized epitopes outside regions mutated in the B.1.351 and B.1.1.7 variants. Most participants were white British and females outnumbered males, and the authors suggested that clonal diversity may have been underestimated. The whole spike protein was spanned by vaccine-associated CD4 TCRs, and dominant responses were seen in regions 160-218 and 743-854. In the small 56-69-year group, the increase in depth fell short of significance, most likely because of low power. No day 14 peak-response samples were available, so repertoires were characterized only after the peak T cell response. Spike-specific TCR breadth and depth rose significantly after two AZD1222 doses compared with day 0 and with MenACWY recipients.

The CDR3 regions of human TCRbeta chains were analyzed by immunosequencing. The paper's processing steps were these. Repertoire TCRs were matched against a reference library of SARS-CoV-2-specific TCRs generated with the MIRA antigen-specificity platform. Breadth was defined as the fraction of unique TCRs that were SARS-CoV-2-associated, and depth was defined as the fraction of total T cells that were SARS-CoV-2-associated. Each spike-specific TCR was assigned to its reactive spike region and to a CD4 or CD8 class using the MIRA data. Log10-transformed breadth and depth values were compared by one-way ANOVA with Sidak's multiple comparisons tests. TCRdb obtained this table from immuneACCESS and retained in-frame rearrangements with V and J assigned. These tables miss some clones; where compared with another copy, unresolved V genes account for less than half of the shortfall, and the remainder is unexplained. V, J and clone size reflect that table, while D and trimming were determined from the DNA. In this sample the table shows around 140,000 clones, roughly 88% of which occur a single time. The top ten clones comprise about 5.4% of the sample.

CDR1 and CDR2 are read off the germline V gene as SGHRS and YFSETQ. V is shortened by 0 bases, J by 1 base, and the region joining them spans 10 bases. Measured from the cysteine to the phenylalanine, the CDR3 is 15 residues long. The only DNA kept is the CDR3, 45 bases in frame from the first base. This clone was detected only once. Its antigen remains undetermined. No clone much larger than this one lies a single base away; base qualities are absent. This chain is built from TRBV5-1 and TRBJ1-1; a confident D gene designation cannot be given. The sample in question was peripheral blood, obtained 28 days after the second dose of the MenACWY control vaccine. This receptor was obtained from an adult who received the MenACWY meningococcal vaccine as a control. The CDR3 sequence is CASSLGPGGNTEAFF. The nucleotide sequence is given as TGCGCCAGCAGCTTGGGTCCAGGAGGGAACACTGAAGCTTTCTTT.